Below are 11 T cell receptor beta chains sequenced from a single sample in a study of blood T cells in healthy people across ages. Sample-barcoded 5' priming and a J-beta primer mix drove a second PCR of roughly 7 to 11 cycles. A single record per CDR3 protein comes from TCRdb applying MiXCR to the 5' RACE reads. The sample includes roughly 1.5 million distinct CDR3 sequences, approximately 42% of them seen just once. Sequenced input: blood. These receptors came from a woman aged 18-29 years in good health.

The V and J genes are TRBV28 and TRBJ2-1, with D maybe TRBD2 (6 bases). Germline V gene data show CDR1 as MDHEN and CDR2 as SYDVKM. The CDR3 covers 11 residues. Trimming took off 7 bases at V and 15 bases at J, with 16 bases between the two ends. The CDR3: CASTETSYPFF. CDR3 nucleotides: TGTGCCAGCACCGAGACTAGTTATCCGTTCTTC.

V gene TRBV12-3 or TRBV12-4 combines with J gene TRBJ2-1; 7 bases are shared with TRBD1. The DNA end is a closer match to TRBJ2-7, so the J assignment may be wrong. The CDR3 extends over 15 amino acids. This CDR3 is CASSDDREPYNEQYF. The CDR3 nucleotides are TGTGCCAGCAGTGACGACAGGGAACCCTACAATGAGCAGTACTTC.

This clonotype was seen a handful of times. The CDR3: CASSLGWELFF. The DNA for the CDR3 is TGTGCCAGCAGCTTGGGCTGGGAGCTGTTTTTT. V is TRBV13 and J is TRBJ2-2; unclear D gene. The CDR3 loop spans 11 amino acids. V dropped 3 bases and J dropped 9 bases, with 5 bases sitting between them. Germline V gene data show CDR1 as PRHDT and CDR2 as FYEKMQ (reference sequence).

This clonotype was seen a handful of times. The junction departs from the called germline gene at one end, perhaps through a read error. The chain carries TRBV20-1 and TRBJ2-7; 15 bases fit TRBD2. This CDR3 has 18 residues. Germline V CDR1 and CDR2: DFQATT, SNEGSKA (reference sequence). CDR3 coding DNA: TGCAGTGATAGAGGCGGACTAGCGGGAGGGCCCGAGTCCTACGAGCAGTACTTC. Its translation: CSDRGGLAGGPESYEQYF.

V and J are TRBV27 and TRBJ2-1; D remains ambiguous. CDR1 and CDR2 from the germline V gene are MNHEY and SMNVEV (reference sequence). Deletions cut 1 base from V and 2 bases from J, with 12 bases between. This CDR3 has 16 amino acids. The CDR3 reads CASSLFGRSPYNEQFF. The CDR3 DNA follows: TGTGCCAGCAGTTTATTTGGCCGAAGCCCCTACAATGAGCAGTTCTTC.

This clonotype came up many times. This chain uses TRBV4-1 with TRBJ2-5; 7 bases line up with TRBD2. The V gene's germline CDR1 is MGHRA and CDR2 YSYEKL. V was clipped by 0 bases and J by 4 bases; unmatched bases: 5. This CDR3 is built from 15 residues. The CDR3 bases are TGCGCCAGCAGCCAAGAAAGACTAGCTTCAGAGACCCAGTACTTC. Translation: CASSQERLASETQYF.

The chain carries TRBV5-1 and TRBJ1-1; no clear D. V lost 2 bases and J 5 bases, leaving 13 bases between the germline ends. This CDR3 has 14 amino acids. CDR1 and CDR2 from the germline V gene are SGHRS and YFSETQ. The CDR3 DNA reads TGCGCCAGCAGCTTCCGATTAGAGAAGACTGAAGCTTTCTTT. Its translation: CASSFRLEKTEAFF. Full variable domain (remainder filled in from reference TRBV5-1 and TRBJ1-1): KAGVTQTPRYLIKTRGQQVTLSCSPISGHRSVSWYQQTPGQGLQFLFEYFSETQRNKGNFPGRFSGRQFSNSRSEMNVSTLELGDSALYLCASSFRLEKTEAFFGQGTRLTVV.

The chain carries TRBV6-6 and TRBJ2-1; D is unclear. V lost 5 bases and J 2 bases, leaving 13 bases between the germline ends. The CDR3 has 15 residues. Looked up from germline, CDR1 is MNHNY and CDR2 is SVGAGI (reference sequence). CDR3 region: CASSTEPSAYNEQFF. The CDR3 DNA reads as TGTGCCAGCAGTACCGAACCGAGTGCCTACAATGAGCAGTTCTTC.

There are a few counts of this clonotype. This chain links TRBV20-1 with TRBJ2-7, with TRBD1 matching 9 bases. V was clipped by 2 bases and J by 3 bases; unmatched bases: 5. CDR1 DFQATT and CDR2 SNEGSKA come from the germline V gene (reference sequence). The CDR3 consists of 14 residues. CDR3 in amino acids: CSARPGQGNYEQYF. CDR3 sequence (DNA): TGCAGTGCTAGACCGGGACAGGGAAACTACGAGCAGTACTTC.

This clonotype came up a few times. The CDR3 loop reads CASSRTGGDLNTEAFF. The CDR3 region has the DNA TGTGCCAGCAGCCGGACAGGGGGCGATTTGAACACTGAAGCTTTCTTT. This chain joins TRBV7-6 and TRBJ1-1; TRBD1 matches 11 bases. The CDR3 spans 16 residues. The junction had 5 bases not matched to a gene; V was cut back by 5 bases and J by 0 bases. CDR1 is SGHVS, CDR2 FNYEAQ, per germline.

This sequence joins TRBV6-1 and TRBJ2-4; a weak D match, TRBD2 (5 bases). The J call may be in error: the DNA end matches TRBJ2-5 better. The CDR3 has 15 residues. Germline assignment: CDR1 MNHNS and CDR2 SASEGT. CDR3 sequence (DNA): TGTGCCAGCTCTAGCATTTATCGAGGTGGAGAGACCCAGTACTTC. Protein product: CASSSIYRGGETQYF.